This T cell receptor beta chain was recovered during a study of cytomegalovirus exposure and HLA in healthy donors. Turning to this clone: Its target is unknown.

General study results and limits: In a later analysis, productive TCRs from donors in an Asian-associated ancestry cluster reportedly carried fewer N-insertions than the cohort mean.

PCR primers comprised 60 Vbeta and 13 Jbeta primers. Clones were sequenced by immunoSEQ multiplex PCR, and TCRdb holds only the in-frame ones, with some missing. The sample lists under 200,000 clones; around 65% were seen once. The germline V gene encodes CDR1 LNHDA and CDR2 SQIVND (reference sequence). Unmatched junction bases numbered 2, after V lost 4 bases and J lost 5 bases. This CDR3 spans 14 amino acids. This sequence originates from a woman between 35 and 50 years old in good health and CMV-seropositive. The genes are TRBV19 and TRBJ1-4, with 9 bases matching TRBD1. Sequencing was carried out using PBMCs. The CDR3 DNA is TGTGCCAGTAGTAGCGGGACAGGGAATGAAAAACTGTTTTTT. As protein: CASSSGTGNEKLFF.